A selection of T cell receptor beta chains follows, all from one sample in a study of cytomegalovirus exposure and HLA in healthy donors. Using immunoSEQ multiplex PCR, the repertoire was profiled, and TCRdb retains in-frame clones only, with some absent. The sample yields 150,000 to 200,000 clones, approximately 82% seen once. Source material: PBMCs. Receptors were obtained from a woman aged 25 to 39 in good health and CMV-seropositive. CDR3s include the opening cysteine and the closing phenylalanine or tryptophan. Each record gives: V gene, D gene, clone size, J gene, CDR3 DNA, CDR3 protein. The D gene is left open where the match is weak. Size values are once, few and many counts, or a class for expanded clones, and some rows have none.

TRBV25-1,TRBD1,.,TRBJ2-2,TGTGCCAGCAGTAATGCGGGACAGGTCCCCGGGGAGCTGTTTTTT,CASSNAGQVPGELFF
TRBV7-9,.,.,TRBJ1-1,TGTGCCAGCAGCTCACTATGGCGGGGGAACACTGAAGCTTTCTTT,CASSSLWRGNTEAFF
TRBV5-1,TRBD2,.,TRBJ2-1,TGCGCCAGCAGCATAAATATAGCGGGAGCGGGGAATGAGCAGTTCTTC,CASSINIAGAGNEQFF
TRBV5-1,TRBD1,.,TRBJ2-4,TGCGCCAGCAGCTTGGATGAGGGGGCAAACATTCAGTACTTC,CASSLDEGANIQYF
TRBV7-9,.,.,TRBJ1-1,TGTGCCAGCAGCCCTAGGAACACTGAAGCTTTCTTT,CASSPRNTEAFF
TRBV7-2,.,.,TRBJ2-7,TGTGCCAGCAGCCCCTGGGCCCCCTCCTACGAGCAGTACTTC,CASSPWAPSYEQYF
TRBV2,TRBD2,.,TRBJ2-5,TGTGCCAGCAGGCCCCGTAGCGGGAGTGGTGGGGAGACCCAGTACTTC,CASRPRSGSGGETQYF
TRBV5-4,TRBD2,few,TRBJ2-1,TGTGCCAGCAGCTTGGGGGGGACTAGCGGGTACAATGAGCAGTTCTTC,CASSLGGTSGYNEQFF
TRBV11-3,.,.,TRBJ1-1,TGTGCCAGCAGCTTACTGGGCAACACTGAAGCTTTCTTT,CASSLLGNTEAFF
TRBV9,TRBD2,.,TRBJ2-7,TGTGCCAGCAGCGTAGATGCGGGAGCGGTTTACGAGCAGTACTTC,CASSVDAGAVYEQYF
TRBV7-2,.,.,TRBJ2-7,TGTGCCAGCAGCTTACCCCGACGGACGGCTGGGGGACTTACCGAGCAGTACTTC,CASSLPRRTAGGLTEQYF
TRBV7-6,TRBD2,few,TRBJ2-1,TGTGCCAGCAGTTTCGGGACTAGCGTGCTCAATGAGCAGTTCTTC,CASSFGTSVLNEQFF
TRBV27,TRBD2,many,TRBJ2-1,TGTGCCAGCAGTCTCCTCCCGGGACTAGCGGGTTTGGATGAGCAGTTCTTC,CASSLLPGLAGLDEQFF
TRBV7-9,.,once,TRBJ2-2,TGTGCCAGCAGCCCGCAGACTAGGAGTGAGCTGTTTTTT,CASSPQTRSELFF
TRBV27,.,.,TRBJ2-3,TGTGCCAGCAGGGCCTGGGGCGACCCAGATACGCAGTATTTT,CASRAWGDPDTQYF
TRBV28,.,.,TRBJ1-1,TGTGCCAGCAGCCGCGACAGGACGAACACTGAAGCTTTCTTT,CASSRDRTNTEAFF
TRBV28,TRBD1,.,TRBJ2-1,TGTGCCAGTTCAACCGGGACAGGGTTCGATGAGCAGTTCTTC,CASSTGTGFDEQFF
TRBV25-1,TRBD1,.,TRBJ2-2,TGTGCCAGCAGTGCGGGGACAGCAGCGAACACCGGGGAGCTGTTTTTT,CASSAGTAANTGELFF
TRBV15,TRBD1,.,TRBJ2-7,TGTGCCACCAGCAGCCTGACAGGGACCGAGCAGTACTTC,CATSSLTGTEQYF
TRBV27,TRBD2,few,TRBJ2-7,TGTGCCGCGGGGTCTAGCGGGAGTGTCTACGAGCAGTACTTC,CAAGSSGSVYEQYF
TRBV29-1,.,.,TRBJ2-7,TGCAGCGTTGCAGGAGGGGGCCACGAGCAGTACTTC,CSVAGGGHEQYF
TRBV28,TRBD2,.,TRBJ2-1,TGTGCCAGCAGTTCGCCTAGCGGGAGGGCCTCTAATGAGCAGTTCTTC,CASSSPSGRASNEQFF
TRBV27,.,.,TRBJ2-7,TGTGCCAGCAGTTTACTGCAGGGATCGGCCTACGAGCAGTACTTC,CASSLLQGSAYEQYF
TRBV5-1,.,.,TRBJ2-7,TGCGCCAGCCCAAGAGCTAGCCTCTACGAGCAGTACTTC,CASPRASLYEQYF
TRBV6-1,TRBD1,once,TRBJ1-2,TGTGCCAGCAGTGTAACCTACGCCAGGGGGCGCGGGGGCTACACCTTC,CASSVTYARGRGGYTF
TRBV27,.,.,TRBJ2-5,TGTGCCAGCAGTTTATCAAACGGAGTTTGGGAGACCCAGTACTTC,CASSLSNGVWETQYF
TRBV7-6,TRBD1,.,TRBJ2-3,TGTGCCAGCAGACCTGGTCCGGGACAGGGAGGTTTGGGGGATACGCAGTATTTT,CASRPGPGQGGLGDTQYF
TRBV29-1,.,.,TRBJ2-3,TGCAGCGTGAAGAGGGAAAACACAGATACGCAGTATTTT,CSVKRENTDTQYF
TRBV6-1,.,.,TRBJ2-7,TGTGCCAGCAGTGTATCAGGGGTCTACTCCTACGAGCAGTACTTC,CASSVSGVYSYEQYF
TRBV6-5,.,.,TRBJ1-5,TGTGCCAGCAGCCCCGGGACACCCAGGGAGCAGCCCCAGCATTTT,CASSPGTPREQPQHF
TRBV27,TRBD1,.,TRBJ2-1,TGTGCCAGCAGGATCCTAGGGGGCGGCTACAATGAGCAGTTCTTC,CASRILGGGYNEQFF
TRBV18,TRBD2,.,TRBJ2-7,TGTGCCAGCTCACCACGGGGAGGGCGACCCTACGAGCAGTACTTC,CASSPRGGRPYEQYF
TRBV2,.,.,TRBJ1-5,TGTGCCAGCAGCCCCTTGGGAGGGAATCAGCCCCAGCATTTT,CASSPLGGNQPQHF
TRBV4-2,.,.,TRBJ1-1,TGTGCCAGCAGCCCGGCTCCCGGGTCTCGTGTCACTGAAGCTTTCTTT,CASSPAPGSRVTEAFF
TRBV30,.,.,TRBJ1-2,TGTGCCTGGAGTGTTTGGGCAGGGGGCTACACCTTC,CAWSVWAGGYTF
TRBV28,TRBD2,once,TRBJ2-7,TGTGCCGCAACTGGGACTAGCGTATACGAGCAGTACTTC,CAATGTSVYEQYF
TRBV27,TRBD1,.,TRBJ2-2,TGTGCCAGCAGTTTATGGTCAGGGGGCTACACCGGGGAGCTGTTTTTT,CASSLWSGGYTGELFF
TRBV19,.,.,TRBJ2-1,TGTGCCAGTAGTATCGGGAGTCGTTACAATGAGCAGTTCTTC,CASSIGSRYNEQFF
TRBV15,.,.,TRBJ2-6,TGTGCCACCAGCAGAGGAGGCGGGCGTGGGGCCAACGTCCTGACTTTC,CATSRGGGRGANVLTF
TRBV5-6,TRBD2,once,TRBJ2-1,TGTGCCAGCAGCTCTTTTCGGGAGGTTATTGGTGAGCAGTTCTTC,CASSSFREVIGEQFF
TRBV6-5,.,.,TRBJ2-5,TGTGCCAGCAGCCAACAGGGAAGGAAGACCCAGTACTTC,CASSQQGRKTQYF
TRBV7-9,TRBD1,.,TRBJ1-2,TGTGCCAGCAGCCCGACAGGGAACAACTATGGCTACACCTTC,CASSPTGNNYGYTF
TRBV10-3,.,few,TRBJ2-5,TGTGCCATCAAAGGGGTATCAGGAGAGACCCAGTACTTC,CAIKGVSGETQYF
TRBV6-6,TRBD1,few,TRBJ1-2,TGTGCCAGCAGTCCCGAACGGGACAGCCCTCTAGGGGGCTACACCTTC,CASSPERDSPLGGYTF
TRBV7-9,TRBD1,.,TRBJ1-2,TGTGCCAGCAGCCTTCGGAGGGACAGAGACTATGGCTACACCTTC,CASSLRRDRDYGYTF
TRBV18,.,.,TRBJ2-7,TGTGCCAGCTCACGGCAGGGTGCCTACGAGCAGTACTTC,CASSRQGAYEQYF
TRBV6-5,.,.,TRBJ1-1,TGTGCCAGCAGTACAGGAGTCACTGAAGCTTTCTTT,CASSTGVTEAFF
TRBV19,.,.,TRBJ1-4,TGTGCCAGTAGCCTCCGCGAGGGTGAAAAACTGTTTTTT,CASSLREGEKLFF
TRBV5-6,TRBD2,.,TRBJ2-3,TGTGCCAGCAGCTGGGAGGGGCCCACAGATACGCAGTATTTT,CASSWEGPTDTQYF
TRBV20-1,.,.,TRBJ2-7,TGCAGTGCTCTAAAACGGTCGGAGTACTTC,CSALKRSEYF
TRBV4-2,TRBD1,.,TRBJ2-3,TGTGCCAGCAGCCAAGAAGGGGGGACAGGGAGGGGTACGCAGTATTTT,CASSQEGGTGRGTQYF
TRBV2,TRBD2,.,TRBJ2-7,TGTGCCAGCAATTCTGCCGCGGGAGGGCCAAATCTCGGCGAGCAGTACTTC,CASNSAAGGPNLGEQYF
TRBV25-1,.,.,TRBJ1-2,TGTGCCAGCAGTGAAGGAGGGAACCTGGGTGGCTACACCTTC,CASSEGGNLGGYTF
TRBV27,TRBD1,.,TRBJ1-2,TGTGCCAGCAGTTGGGGACGGGACAGCAAACTTATCTTC,CASSWGRDSKLIF
TRBV5-6,.,.,TRBJ2-3,TGTGCCAGCAGCTTGGGGAGAGATACGCAGTATTTT,CASSLGRDTQYF